This TCR beta chain was documented in a study of CD8 T cells in ankylosing spondylitis. Broader study findings: A CD8+ phenotype characterized the disease-linked clones, which were relatively rare in peripheral blood.

To note about this clonotype: Its antigen remains unidentified.

With 6 bases removed from V and 4 bases from J, the gap between germline ends came to 11 bases. The CDR3 extends over 12 amino acids. CDR1 is DFQATT, CDR2 SNEGSKA, per germline (reference sequence). Molecular-barcoded quantitative 5'-RACE produced these TCR beta libraries. TCRdb called the 5' RACE reads again in MiXCR, with one record for every CDR3 protein. Among 200,000 to 250,000 distinct CDR3 sequences listed, about a quarter were seen once. The sample was blood, either unsorted or a sorted T cell fraction (not recorded which). This clonotype originated in a male donor with ankylosing spondylitis or in good health (not recorded which). The gene calls are TRBV20-1 and TRBJ2-3; possibly TRBD1 for D (6 bases). The CDR3 DNA follows: TGCAGTGCGGACAGCCCGTCAGATACGCAGTATTTT. This translates into CSADSPSDTQYF.